This TCR beta chain was captured in a study of shared clonotypes between healthy human individuals. The study, taken as a whole, reports: Enrolling few donors narrowed the genetic and exposure-history diversity that was represented. Naive subsets tended to show greater estimated richness than memory subsets.

For this clone: Antigen specificity is unknown.

V lost 0 bases, J lost 2 bases, and 8 bases lay in between. This CDR3 region has 14 residues. Germline assignment: CDR1 SEHNR and CDR2 FQNEAQ (reference sequence). Authors' analysis steps: ImmunoSEQ output held junction-only sequences without quality scores, so filtering differed. Measured with immunoSEQ multiplex PCR; TCRdb has only the in-frame clones, and not every one. That table supplies the V and J calls and clone size; D and trimming were determined from the DNA. The sample lists under 650,000 clones, about 95% occurring once. The origin of this receptor is a woman in her 30s in good health. What was sequenced was naive CD4+ T cells sorted from blood. Subset of the sample: CD45RA+ positively selected. V usage is TRBV7-9 and J usage is TRBJ2-7, with D possibly TRBD1 on 6 matching bases. Here the CDR3 DNA reads TGTGCCAGCAGCTTAGCTCAGGGGACCTACGAGCAGTACTTC. Its protein product is CASSLAQGTYEQYF.